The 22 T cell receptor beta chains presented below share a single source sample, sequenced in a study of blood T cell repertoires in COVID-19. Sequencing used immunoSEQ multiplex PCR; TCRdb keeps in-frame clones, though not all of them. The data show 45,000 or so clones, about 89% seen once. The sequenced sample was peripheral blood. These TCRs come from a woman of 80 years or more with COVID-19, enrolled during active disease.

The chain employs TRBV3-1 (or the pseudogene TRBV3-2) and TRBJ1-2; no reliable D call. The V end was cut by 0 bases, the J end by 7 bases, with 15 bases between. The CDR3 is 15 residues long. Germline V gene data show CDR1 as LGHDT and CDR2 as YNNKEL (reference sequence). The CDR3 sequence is CASSQELSVESGYTF. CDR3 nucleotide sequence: TGTGCCAGCAGCCAAGAGTTGTCGGTGGAGAGTGGCTACACCTTC.

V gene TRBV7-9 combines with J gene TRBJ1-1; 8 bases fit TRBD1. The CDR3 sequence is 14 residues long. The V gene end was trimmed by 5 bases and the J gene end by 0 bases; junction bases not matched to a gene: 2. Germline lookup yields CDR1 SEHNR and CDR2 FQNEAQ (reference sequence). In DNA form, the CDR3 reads TGTGCCAGCAGCAACAGGGGGGTGAACACTGAAGCTTTCTTT. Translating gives CASSNRGVNTEAFF.

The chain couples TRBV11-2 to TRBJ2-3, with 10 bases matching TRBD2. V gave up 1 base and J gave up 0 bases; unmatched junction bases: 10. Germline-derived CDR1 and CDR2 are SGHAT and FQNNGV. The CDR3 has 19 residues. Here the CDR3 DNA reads TGTGCCAGCAGCTTAGGGACCTGGACTAGCGGAACTAGCACAGATACGCAGTATTTT. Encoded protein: CASSLGTWTSGTSTDTQYF.

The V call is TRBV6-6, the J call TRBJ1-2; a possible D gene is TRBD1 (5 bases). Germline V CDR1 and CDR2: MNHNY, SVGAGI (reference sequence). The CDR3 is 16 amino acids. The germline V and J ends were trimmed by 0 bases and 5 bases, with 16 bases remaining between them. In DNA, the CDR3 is TGTGCCAGCAGTTACTCACGGACAAATCAAGATTATGGCTACACCTTC. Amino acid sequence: CASSYSRTNQDYGYTF.

The CDR3: CASSQGTGGWSPLHF. Written as DNA, the CDR3 is TGCGCCAGCAGCCAGGGGACAGGGGGTTGGTCACCCCTCCACTTT. The V and J genes are TRBV5-1 and TRBJ1-6, with 11 nucleotides matching TRBD1. J was trimmed by 10 bases and V by 4 bases; bases with no gene match: 7. Germline V CDR1 and CDR2: SGHRS, YFSETQ. CDR3 length equals 15 residues. Full variable domain (outside the CDR3, taken from reference TRBV5-1 and TRBJ1-6): KAGVTQTPRYLIKTRGQQVTLSCSPISGHRSVSWYQQTPGQGLQFLFEYFSETQRNKGNFPGRFSGRQFSNSRSEMNVSTLELGDSALYLCASSQGTGGWSPLHFGNGTRLTVT.

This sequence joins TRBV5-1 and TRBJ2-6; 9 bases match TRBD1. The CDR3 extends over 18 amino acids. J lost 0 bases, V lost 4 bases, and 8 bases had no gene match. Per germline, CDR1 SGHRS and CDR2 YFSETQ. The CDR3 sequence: CASSPRTGGNSGANVLTF. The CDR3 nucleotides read TGCGCCAGCAGCCCACGCACAGGGGGCAACTCTGGGGCCAACGTCCTGACTTTC.

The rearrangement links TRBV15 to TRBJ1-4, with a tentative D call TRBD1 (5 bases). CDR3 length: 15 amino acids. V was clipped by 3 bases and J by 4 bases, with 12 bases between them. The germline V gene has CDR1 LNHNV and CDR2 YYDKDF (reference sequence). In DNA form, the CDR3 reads TGTGCCACCAGCAGTGGCCGACAGCGTAATGAAAAACTGTTTTTT. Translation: CATSSGRQRNEKLFF.

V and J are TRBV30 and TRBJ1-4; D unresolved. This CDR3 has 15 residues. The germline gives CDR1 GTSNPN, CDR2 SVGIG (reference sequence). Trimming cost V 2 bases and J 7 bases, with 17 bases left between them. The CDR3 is CAWSRWPGMGEKLFF. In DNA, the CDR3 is TGTGCCTGGAGTCGCTGGCCGGGTATGGGTGAAAAACTGTTTTTT.

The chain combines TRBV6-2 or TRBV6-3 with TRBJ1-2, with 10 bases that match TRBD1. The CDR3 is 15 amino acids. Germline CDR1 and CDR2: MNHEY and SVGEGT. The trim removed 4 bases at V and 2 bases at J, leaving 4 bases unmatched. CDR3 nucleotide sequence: TGTGCCAGCAGTTCCCGGACAGGGGGGAACTATGGCTACACCTTC. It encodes CASSSRTGGNYGYTF.

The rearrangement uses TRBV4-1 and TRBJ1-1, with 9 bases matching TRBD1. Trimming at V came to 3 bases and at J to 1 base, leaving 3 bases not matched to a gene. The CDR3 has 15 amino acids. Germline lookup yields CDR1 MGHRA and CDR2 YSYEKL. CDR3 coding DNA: TGCGCCAGCAGCCACCCGGGACAGGGGAACACTGAAGCTTTCTTT. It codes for CASSHPGQGNTEAFF.

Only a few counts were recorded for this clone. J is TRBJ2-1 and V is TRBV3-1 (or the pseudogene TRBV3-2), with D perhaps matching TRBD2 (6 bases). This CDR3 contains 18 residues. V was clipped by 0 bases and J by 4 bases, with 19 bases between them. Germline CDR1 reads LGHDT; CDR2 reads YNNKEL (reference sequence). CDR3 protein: CASSQDFPSGSSYNEQFF. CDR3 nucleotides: TGTGCCAGCAGCCAAGATTTCCCCTCCGGGAGTTCTTACAATGAGCAGTTCTTC.

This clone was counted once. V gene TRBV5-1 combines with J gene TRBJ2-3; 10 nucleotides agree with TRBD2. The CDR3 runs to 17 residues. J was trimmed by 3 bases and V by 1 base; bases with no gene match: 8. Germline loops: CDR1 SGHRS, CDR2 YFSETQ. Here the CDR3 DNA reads TGCGCCAGCAGCTTGCCACCCAGCGGGGGGGCAACAGATACGCAGTATTTT. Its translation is CASSLPPSGGATDTQYF.

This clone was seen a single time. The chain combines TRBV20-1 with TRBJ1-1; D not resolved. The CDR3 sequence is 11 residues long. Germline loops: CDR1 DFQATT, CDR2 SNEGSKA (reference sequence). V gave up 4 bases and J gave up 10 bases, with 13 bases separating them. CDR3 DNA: TGCAGTGCTAAGGACCAACTAGCAGCTTTCTTT. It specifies CSAKDQLAAFF.

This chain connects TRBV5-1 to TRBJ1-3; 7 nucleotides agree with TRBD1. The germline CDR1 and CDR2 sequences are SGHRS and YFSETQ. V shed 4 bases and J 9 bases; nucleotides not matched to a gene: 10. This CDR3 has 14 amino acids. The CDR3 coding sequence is TGCGCCAGCAGCCCCCGGGACAGAGGTGGCACCATATATTTT. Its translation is CASSPRDRGGTIYF.

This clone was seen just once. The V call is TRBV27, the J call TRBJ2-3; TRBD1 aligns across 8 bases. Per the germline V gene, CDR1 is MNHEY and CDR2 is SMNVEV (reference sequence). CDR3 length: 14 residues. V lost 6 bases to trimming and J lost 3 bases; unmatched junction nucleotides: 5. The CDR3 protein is CASRRTGITDTQYF. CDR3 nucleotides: TGTGCCAGCAGGAGGACAGGGATTACAGATACGCAGTATTTT.

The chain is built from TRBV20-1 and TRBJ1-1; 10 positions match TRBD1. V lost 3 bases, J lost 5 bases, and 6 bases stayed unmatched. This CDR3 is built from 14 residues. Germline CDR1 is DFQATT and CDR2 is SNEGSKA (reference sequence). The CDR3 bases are TGCAGTGCTAGTGGACAGGGGGGGAGGACTGAAGCTTTCTTT. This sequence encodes CSASGQGGRTEAFF.

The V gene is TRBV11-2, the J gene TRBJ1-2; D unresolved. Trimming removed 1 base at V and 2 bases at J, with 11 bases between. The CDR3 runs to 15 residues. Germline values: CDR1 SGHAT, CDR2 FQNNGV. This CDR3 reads CASSLASAGNYGYTF. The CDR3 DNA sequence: TGTGCCAGCAGCTTAGCGTCGGCGGGAAACTATGGCTACACCTTC. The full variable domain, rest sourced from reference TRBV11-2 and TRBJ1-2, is EAGVAQSPRYKIIEKRQSVAFWCNPISGHATLYWYQQILGQGPKLLIQFQNNGVVDDSQLPKDRFSAERLKGVDSTLKIQPAKLEDSAVYLCASSLASAGNYGYTFGSGTRLTVV.

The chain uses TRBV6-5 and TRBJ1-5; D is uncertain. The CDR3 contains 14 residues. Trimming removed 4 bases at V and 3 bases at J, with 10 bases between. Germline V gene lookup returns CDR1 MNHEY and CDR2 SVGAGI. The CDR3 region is CASSSGRPNQPQHF. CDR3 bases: TGTGCCAGCAGTTCGGGGAGGCCCAATCAGCCCCAGCATTTT.

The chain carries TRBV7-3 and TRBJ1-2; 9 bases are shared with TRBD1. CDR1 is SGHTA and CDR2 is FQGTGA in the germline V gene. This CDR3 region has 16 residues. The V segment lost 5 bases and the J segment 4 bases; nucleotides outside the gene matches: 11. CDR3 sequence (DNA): TGTGCCAGCAGCCCCATTCCGGGACAGGGTATCTATGGCTACACCTTC. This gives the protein CASSPIPGQGIYGYTF.

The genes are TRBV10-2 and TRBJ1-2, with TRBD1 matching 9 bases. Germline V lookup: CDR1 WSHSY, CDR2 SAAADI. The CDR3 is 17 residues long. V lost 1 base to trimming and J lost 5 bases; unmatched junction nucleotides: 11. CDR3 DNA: TGCGCCAGCAGTGAGTACGGCGGACAGGGGCGGAGGTATGGCTACACCTTC. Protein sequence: CASSEYGGQGRRYGYTF.

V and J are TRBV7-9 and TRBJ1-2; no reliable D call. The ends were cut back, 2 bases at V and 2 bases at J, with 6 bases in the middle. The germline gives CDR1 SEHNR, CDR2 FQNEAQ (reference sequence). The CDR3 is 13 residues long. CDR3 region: CASSLSENYGYTF. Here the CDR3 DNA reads TGTGCCAGCAGCTTATCGGAGAACTATGGCTACACCTTC.

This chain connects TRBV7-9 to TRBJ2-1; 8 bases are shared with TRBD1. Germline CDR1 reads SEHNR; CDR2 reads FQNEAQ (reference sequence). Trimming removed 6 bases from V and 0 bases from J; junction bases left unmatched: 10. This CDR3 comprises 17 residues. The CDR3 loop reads CASSIQGARSSYNEQFF. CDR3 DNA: TGTGCCAGCAGTATTCAGGGGGCAAGGAGCTCCTACAATGAGCAGTTCTTC.